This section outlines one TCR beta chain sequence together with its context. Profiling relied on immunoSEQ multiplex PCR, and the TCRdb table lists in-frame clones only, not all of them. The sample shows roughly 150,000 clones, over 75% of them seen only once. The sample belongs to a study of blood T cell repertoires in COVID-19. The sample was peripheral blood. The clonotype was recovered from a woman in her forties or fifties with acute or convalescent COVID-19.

This CDR3 reads CASSDPTGSFYEQYF. The CDR3 DNA reads TGTGCCAGCAGTGACCCAACAGGGTCCTTCTACGAGCAGTACTTC. The J gene is TRBJ2-7, the V gene TRBV6-4, with D perhaps matching TRBD1 (6 bases). Germline V gene data show CDR1 as MRHNA and CDR2 as SNTAGT. V was pared by 2 bases and J by 3 bases, with 14 bases between. This CDR3 has 15 residues.